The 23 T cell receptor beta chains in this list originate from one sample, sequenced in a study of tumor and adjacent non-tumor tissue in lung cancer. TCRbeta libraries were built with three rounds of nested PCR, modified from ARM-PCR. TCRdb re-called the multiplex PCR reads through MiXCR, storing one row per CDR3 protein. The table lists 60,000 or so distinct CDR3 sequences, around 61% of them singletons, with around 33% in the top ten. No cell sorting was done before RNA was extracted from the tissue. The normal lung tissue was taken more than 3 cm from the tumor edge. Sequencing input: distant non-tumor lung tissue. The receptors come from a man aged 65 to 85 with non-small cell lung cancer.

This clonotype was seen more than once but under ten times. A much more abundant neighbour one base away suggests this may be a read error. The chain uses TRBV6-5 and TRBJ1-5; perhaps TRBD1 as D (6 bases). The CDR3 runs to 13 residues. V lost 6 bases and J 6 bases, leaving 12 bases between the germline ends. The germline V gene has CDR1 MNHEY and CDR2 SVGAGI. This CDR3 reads CASRKGQSQPQHF. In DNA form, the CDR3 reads TGTGCCAGCAGAAAAGGACAGAGTCAGCCCCAGCATTTT.

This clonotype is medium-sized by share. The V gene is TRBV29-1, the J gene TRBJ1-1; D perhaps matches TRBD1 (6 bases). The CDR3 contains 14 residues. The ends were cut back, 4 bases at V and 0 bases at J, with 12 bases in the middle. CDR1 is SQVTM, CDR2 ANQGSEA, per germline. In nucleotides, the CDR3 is TGCAGCGTTGGGGGGCAGGGGCTGAACACTGAAGCTTTCTTT. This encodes CSVGGQGLNTEAFF.

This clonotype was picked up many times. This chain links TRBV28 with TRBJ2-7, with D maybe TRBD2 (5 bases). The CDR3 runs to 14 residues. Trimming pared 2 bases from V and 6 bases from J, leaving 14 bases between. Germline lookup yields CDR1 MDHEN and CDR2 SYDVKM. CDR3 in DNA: TGTGCCAGCAGTTTACGGGGATTAATTGTCGAGCAGTACTTC. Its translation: CASSLRGLIVEQYF. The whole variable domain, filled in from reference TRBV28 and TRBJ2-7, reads DVKVTQSSRYLVKRTGEKVFLECVQDMDHENMFWYRQDPGLGLRLIYFSYDVKMKEKGDIPEGYSVSREKKERFSLILESASTNQTSMYLCASSLRGLIVEQYFGPGTRLTVT.

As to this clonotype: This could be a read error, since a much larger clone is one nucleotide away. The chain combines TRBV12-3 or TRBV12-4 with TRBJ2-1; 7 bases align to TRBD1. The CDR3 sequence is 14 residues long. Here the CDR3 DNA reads TGTGCCAGCAGTGGACAGGAAGGTAACAATGAGCAGTCCTTC. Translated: CASSGQEGNNEQSF.

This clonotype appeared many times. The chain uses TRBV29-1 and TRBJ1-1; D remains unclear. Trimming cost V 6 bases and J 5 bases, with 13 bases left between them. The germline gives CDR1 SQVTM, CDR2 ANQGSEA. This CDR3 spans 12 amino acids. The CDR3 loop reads CSVGEWGTEAFF. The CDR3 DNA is TGCAGCGTAGGCGAGTGGGGAACTGAAGCTTTCTTT.

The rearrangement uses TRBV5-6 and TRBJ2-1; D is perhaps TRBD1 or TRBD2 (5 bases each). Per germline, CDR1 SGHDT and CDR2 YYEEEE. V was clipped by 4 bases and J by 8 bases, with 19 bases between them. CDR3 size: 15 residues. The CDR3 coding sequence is TGTGCCAGCAGCCCCTCCGGGACCAGAGTTCATGAGCAGTTCTTC. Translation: CASSPSGTRVHEQFF.

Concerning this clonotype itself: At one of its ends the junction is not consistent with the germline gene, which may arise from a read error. The CDR3 bases are TGTGCCAACAGCGAGGGGGTCCACGGAGTCTATGGGGCCAACGTCCTGACTTTC. Translated, it gives CANSEGVHGVYGANVLTF. The chain couples TRBV11-2 to TRBJ2-6, with TRBD1 as a possible D gene (6 bases). Germline V gene data show CDR1 as SGHAT and CDR2 as FQNNGV. The CDR3 contains 18 residues.

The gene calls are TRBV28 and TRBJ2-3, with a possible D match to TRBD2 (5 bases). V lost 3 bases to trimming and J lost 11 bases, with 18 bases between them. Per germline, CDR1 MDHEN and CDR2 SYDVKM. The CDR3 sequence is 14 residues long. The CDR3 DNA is TGTGCCAGCAGTTTTGTAGGAGGCACAGATGTGCAGTATTTT. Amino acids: CASSFVGGTDVQYF.

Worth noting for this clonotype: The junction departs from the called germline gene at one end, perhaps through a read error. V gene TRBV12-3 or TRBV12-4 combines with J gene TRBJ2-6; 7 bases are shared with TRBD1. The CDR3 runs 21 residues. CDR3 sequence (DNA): TGTGTCAGCAGCACCACAGACAAGTGGAGGACAGGCCGCTCTGGGGCCAACGCCCTGACTTTC. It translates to CVSSTTDKWRTGRSGANALTF.

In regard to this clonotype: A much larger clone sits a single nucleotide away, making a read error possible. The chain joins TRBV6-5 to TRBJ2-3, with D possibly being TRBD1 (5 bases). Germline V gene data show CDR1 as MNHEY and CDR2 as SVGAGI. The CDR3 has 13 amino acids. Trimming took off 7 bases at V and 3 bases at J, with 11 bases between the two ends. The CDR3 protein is CASTGPWTDTQYF. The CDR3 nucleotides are TGTGCCAGCACAGGGCCTTGGACAGATACGCAGTATTTT.

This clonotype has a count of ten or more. The CDR3 nucleotides are TGTGCCAGCAGCTTGGGGAACGAGGATGAAAAACTGTTTTTT. It translates to CASSLGNEDEKLFF. The chain couples TRBV5-6 to TRBJ1-4; D gene ambiguous. The CDR3 is made up of 14 amino acids. Germline CDR1 reads SGHDT; CDR2 reads YYEEEE. Trimming pared 0 bases from V and 6 bases from J, leaving 9 bases between.

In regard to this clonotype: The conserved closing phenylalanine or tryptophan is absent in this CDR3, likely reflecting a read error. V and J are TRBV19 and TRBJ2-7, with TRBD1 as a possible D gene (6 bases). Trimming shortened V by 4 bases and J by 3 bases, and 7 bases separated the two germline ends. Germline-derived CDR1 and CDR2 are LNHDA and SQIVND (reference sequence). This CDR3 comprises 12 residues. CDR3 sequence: CASSTRGYEQYI. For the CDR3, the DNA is TGTGCCAGTAGTACCAGGGGCTACGAGCAGTACATC.

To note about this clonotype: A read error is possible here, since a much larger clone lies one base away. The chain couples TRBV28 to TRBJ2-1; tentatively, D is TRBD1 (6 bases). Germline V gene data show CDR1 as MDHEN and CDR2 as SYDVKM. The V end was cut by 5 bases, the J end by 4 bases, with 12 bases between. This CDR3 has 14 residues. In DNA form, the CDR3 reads TGTGCCAGCAGTCTGGGGGCCGTTTACAATGAGCAGTTCTTC. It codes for CASSLGAVYNEQFF.

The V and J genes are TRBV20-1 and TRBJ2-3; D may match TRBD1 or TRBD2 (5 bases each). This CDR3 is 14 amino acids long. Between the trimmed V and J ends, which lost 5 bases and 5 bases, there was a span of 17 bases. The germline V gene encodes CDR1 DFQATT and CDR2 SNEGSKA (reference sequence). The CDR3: CSAPGPRRLDTQYF. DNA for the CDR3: TGCAGTGCTCCGGGACCCAGGAGGTTAGATACGCAGTATTTT.

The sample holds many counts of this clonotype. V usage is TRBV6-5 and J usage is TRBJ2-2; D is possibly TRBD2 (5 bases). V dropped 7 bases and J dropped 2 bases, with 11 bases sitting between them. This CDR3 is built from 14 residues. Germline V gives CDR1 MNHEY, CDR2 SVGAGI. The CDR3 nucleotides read TGTGCCAGCAAAGGCGGGTTTAACACCGGGGAGCTGTTTTTT. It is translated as CASKGGFNTGELFF.

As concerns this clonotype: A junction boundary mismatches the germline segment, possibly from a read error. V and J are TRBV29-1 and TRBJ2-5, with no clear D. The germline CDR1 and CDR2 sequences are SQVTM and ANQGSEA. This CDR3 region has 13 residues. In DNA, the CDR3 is TGCAGCGTTGATGGCAGACTGCAGGAGACCCGGTACTTC. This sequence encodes CSVDGRLQETRYF.

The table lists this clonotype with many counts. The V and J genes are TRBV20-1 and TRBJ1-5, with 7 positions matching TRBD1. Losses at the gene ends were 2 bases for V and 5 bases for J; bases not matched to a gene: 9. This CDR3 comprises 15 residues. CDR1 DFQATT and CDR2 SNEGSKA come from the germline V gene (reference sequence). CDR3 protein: CSARPGQRLYQPQHF. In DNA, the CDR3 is TGCAGTGCTAGACCGGGACAGCGCCTTTATCAGCCCCAGCATTTT.

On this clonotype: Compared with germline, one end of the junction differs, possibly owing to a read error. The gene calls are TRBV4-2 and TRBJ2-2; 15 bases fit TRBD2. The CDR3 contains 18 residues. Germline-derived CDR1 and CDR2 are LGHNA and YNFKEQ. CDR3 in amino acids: CASSHPGLAGGNTGDLSF. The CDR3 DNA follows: TGTGCCAGCAGCCATCCGGGACTAGCGGGGGGAAACACCGGGGACCTGTCTTTT.

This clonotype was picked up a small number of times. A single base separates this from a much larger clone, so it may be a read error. In DNA form, the CDR3 reads TGTGCCAGCCCTCTTCTAGCGGGGGTGCAGTTCTTC. It is translated as CASPLLAGVQFF. The chain links TRBV6-1 to TRBJ2-1, with TRBD2 identical over 10 bases. Germline CDR1 and CDR2: MNHNS and SASEGT. V dropped 8 bases and J dropped 12; count of bases not matched to a gene: 7. The CDR3 covers 12 residues.

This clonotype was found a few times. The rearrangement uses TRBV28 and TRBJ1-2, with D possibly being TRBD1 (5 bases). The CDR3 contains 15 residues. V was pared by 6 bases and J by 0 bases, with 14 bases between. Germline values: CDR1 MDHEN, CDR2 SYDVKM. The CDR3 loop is CASRPRQNTNYGYTF. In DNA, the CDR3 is TGTGCCAGCAGACCTAGACAGAACACTAACTATGGCTACACCTTC.

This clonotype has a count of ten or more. CDR3 DNA sequence: TGTGCCAGCAGGCCCGGGACTGCGAACACCGGGGAGCTGTTTTTT. This translates into CASRPGTANTGELFF. The rearrangement joins TRBV7-9 to TRBJ2-2; D perhaps matches TRBD2 (6 bases). Trimming cost V 6 bases and J 0 bases, with 11 bases left between them. The CDR3 has 15 amino acids. Germline V gives CDR1 SEHNR, CDR2 FQNEAQ (reference sequence).

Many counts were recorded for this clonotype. CDR3 nucleotide sequence: TGCAGCGAAGCTCTTTGGCAGGGTGCTAATGAGCAGTTCTTC. Amino acid sequence: CSEALWQGANEQFF. V gene TRBV29-1 combines with J gene TRBJ2-1; weak D call: TRBD1 (5 bases). Germline CDR1 SQVTM, CDR2 ANQGSEA. This CDR3 region has 14 residues. V lost 7 bases to trimming and J lost 7 bases, with 20 bases between them.

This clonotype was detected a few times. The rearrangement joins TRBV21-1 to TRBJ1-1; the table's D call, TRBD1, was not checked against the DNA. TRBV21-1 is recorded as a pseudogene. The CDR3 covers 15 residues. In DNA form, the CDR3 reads TGTGCCAGCAGCAAAAGACAGGATTCCAACACGGAAGCTTTCTTT. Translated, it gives CASSKRQDSNTEAFF.